The 29 T cell receptor beta chains presented below share a single source sample, sequenced in a study of blood T cells in healthy people across ages. Together with a sample-barcoded 5' primer, a J-beta primer mix was included in a second PCR lasting about 7 to 11 cycles. One entry per CDR3 protein, called by TCRdb with MiXCR from the 5' RACE reads. The data show approximately 580,000 distinct CDR3 sequences, with around 24% seen just once and around 10% held by the top ten. This sample was shared with a second study, whose subject was T cells of mothers and their children.

Sequenced: blood. Source of these receptors: a boy aged 10-17 years in good health.

This clonotype was recorded a few times. This chain joins TRBV7-2 and TRBJ1-2; 9 bases line up with TRBD1. The germline V gene has CDR1 SGHTA and CDR2 FQGNSA. The ends lost 3 bases at V and 2 bases at J; junction bases unmatched: 4. The CDR3 sequence is 15 residues long. DNA of the CDR3: TGTGCCAGCAGCTTTCCGGGACAGGGCAACTATGGCTACACCTTC. Protein sequence: CASSFPGQGNYGYTF.

This clonotype was seen a handful of times. The germline gene is not matched at one end of the junction; a read error may be the cause. The rearrangement joins TRBV7-2 to TRBJ1-1; D remains unclear. CDR3 length: 14 residues. The V gene's germline CDR1 is SGHTA and CDR2 FQGNSA. CDR3 DNA sequence: TGTGCCAGCAGCCTAGCCGGGGAGAGGACTGAAGCTTTCTTT. Its translation is CASSLAGERTEAFF.

This clonotype was seen more than once but under ten times. The gene calls are TRBV3-1 and TRBJ2-5, with D uncertain. Germline V gene lookup returns CDR1 LGHDT and CDR2 YNNKEL (reference sequence). The CDR3 runs to 14 residues. V dropped 4 bases and J dropped 3 bases, with 12 bases sitting between them. CDR3 nucleotide sequence: TGTGCCAGCAGCCCAATGGTGTCAGAAGAGACCCAGTACTTC. Translation: CASSPMVSEETQYF.

There are a few counts of this clonotype. The chain has TRBV6-5 and TRBJ1-4; D not certain. CDR1 MNHEY and CDR2 SVGAGI come from the germline V gene. The V and J ends lost 2 bases and 5 bases respectively, with 9 bases between them. The CDR3 has 14 amino acids. The CDR3 DNA reads as TGTGCCAGCAGTTACCTACGGAAAAATGAAAAACTGTTTTTT. Its translation: CASSYLRKNEKLFF.

This chain connects TRBV28 to TRBJ2-3; D uncertain. The germline V gene has CDR1 MDHEN and CDR2 SYDVKM. With 0 bases removed from V and 2 bases from J, the gap between germline ends came to 9 bases. The CDR3 totals 15 residues. Here the CDR3 reads CASSLWSALTDTQYF. DNA of the CDR3: TGTGCCAGCAGTTTATGGTCGGCGCTCACAGATACGCAGTATTTT.

The chain is built from TRBV5-1 and TRBJ1-1, with D unresolved. The CDR3 totals 13 residues. The V gene's germline CDR1 is SGHRS and CDR2 YFSETQ. Trimming shortened V by 3 bases and J by 12 bases, and 18 bases separated the two germline ends. DNA for the CDR3: TGCGCCAGCAGCTCGCCGGGGAACGGGAGAACTTTCTTT. It is translated as CASSSPGNGRTFF.

Written as DNA, the CDR3 is TGTGCCAGCAGCTTAGTCGGGACAGGGAATCAGCCCCAGCATTTT. Its protein product is CASSLVGTGNQPQHF. This chain joins TRBV7-9 and TRBJ1-5; 9 bases are a match to TRBD1. The junction had 2 bases not matched to a gene; V was cut back by 1 base and J by 4 bases. The CDR3 totals 15 residues. The V gene's germline CDR1 is SEHNR and CDR2 FQNEAQ (reference sequence).

The CDR3 DNA follows: TGCAGTGCTAGGGAGGTGGCGAACACTGAAGCTTTCTTT. Protein sequence: CSAREVANTEAFF. The chain has TRBV20-1 and TRBJ1-1; D not certain. V lost 3 bases and J 1 base, leaving 9 bases between the germline ends. Germline loops: CDR1 DFQATT, CDR2 SNEGSKA (reference sequence). The CDR3 runs to 13 residues.

This clonotype has a handful of counts. The chain links TRBV29-1 to TRBJ2-7, with D uncertain. Germline-derived CDR1 and CDR2 are SQVTM and ANQGSEA. Between the trimmed V and J ends, which lost 8 bases and 2 bases, there was a span of 13 bases. The CDR3 covers 12 residues. CDR3 bases: TGCAGCTGTACGGGTCAGGCCTACGAGCAGTACTTC. This translates into CSCTGQAYEQYF.

Only a few counts were recorded for this clonotype. This chain links TRBV4-3 with TRBJ2-5; tentatively, D is TRBD1 or TRBD2 (5 bases each). The J call may be incorrect, as the DNA end agrees better with TRBJ2-1. This CDR3 has 15 residues. The V gene's germline CDR1 is LGHNA and CDR2 YSLEER. In nucleotides, the CDR3 is TGCGCCAGCAGCCAGACCGGGACCTCCCCCAATGAGCAGTTCTTC. Translating gives CASSQTGTSPNEQFF.

The V gene is TRBV9, the J gene TRBJ2-5; 8 nucleotides agree with TRBD1. The ends lost 3 bases at V and 5 bases at J; junction bases unmatched: 12. The CDR3 runs to 16 residues. The germline V gene has CDR1 SGDLS and CDR2 YYNGEE. Written as DNA, the CDR3 is TGTGCCAGCAGCGCCGGACAGGGAGCGTCTTGGGAGACCCAGTACTTC. Encoded protein: CASSAGQGASWETQYF.

This clonotype was found a few times. The J gene is TRBJ2-6, the V gene TRBV6-6, with TRBD1 matching 9 bases. CDR1 and CDR2 (germline): MNHNY, SVGAGI (reference sequence). V lost 8 bases to trimming and J lost 2 bases; unmatched junction nucleotides: 10. CDR3 size: 17 residues. The DNA of the CDR3 is TGTGCCAGCTGTCCCGGGACAGGGACTGCTGGGGCCAACGTCCTGACTTTC. It yields the protein CASCPGTGTAGANVLTF.

The chain combines TRBV7-2 with TRBJ2-1; 9 bases map to TRBD1. From germline, CDR1 is SGHTA and CDR2 FQGNSA. The CDR3 is made up of 15 amino acids. V shed 1 base and J 5 bases; nucleotides not matched to a gene: 3. This CDR3 is CASSLGDRENNEQFF. CDR3 nucleotide sequence: TGTGCCAGCAGCTTAGGGGACAGGGAAAACAATGAGCAGTTCTTC. The full variable domain, completed using reference TRBV7-2 and TRBJ2-1, is GAGVSQSPSNKVTEKGKDVELRCDPISGHTALYWYRQSLGQGLEFLIYFQGNSAPDKSGLPSDRFSAERTGGSVSTLTIQRTQQEDSAVYLCASSLGDRENNEQFFGPGTRLTVL.

This chain connects TRBV27 to TRBJ2-7; D gene ambiguous. The CDR3 covers 14 residues. Germline values: CDR1 MNHEY, CDR2 SMNVEV (reference sequence). Trimming cost V 5 bases and J 1 base, with 12 bases left between them. CDR3 loop: CASSPRGESYEQYF. The CDR3 DNA follows: TGTGCCAGCAGTCCGCGTGGAGAGTCCTACGAGCAGTACTTC.

This clonotype was observed a handful of times. The chain carries TRBV29-1 and TRBJ2-1; D is uncertain. The ends were cut back, 3 bases at V and 7 bases at J, with 13 bases in the middle. CDR1 and CDR2 from the germline V gene are SQVTM and ANQGSEA. The CDR3 has 13 residues. The CDR3 DNA reads TGCAGCGTTGATGCCGAGGTAAAGAATGAGCAGTTCTTC. It encodes CSVDAEVKNEQFF.

The V gene is TRBV20-1, the J gene TRBJ2-1, with TRBD2 matching 12 bases. CDR1 DFQATT and CDR2 SNEGSKA come from the germline V gene (reference sequence). After removal of 6 bases from V and 5 bases from J, the junction contained 5 bases not matched to a gene. This CDR3 has 14 amino acids. The CDR3 region is CSAHGLAGNNEQFF. The CDR3 DNA reads as TGCAGTGCCCATGGACTAGCGGGGAACAATGAGCAGTTCTTC.

This clonotype was seen a handful of times. The V gene is TRBV11-2, the J gene TRBJ2-5; D is perhaps TRBD2 (6 bases). The DNA end is more similar to TRBJ2-7, so the J call may be wrong. Germline CDR1 and CDR2: SGHAT and FQNNGV. This CDR3 has 15 residues. CDR3 residues: CASSLPFAGSYEQYF. Here the CDR3 DNA reads TGTGCCAGCAGCTTACCGTTCGCGGGATCCTACGAGCAGTACTTC.

This clonotype was seen repeatedly, ten times or more. The J gene is TRBJ2-7, the V gene TRBV27; D unclear. Trimming left V 3 bases short and J 0 bases short, with 6 bases between. CDR3 size: 13 residues. CDR1 and CDR2 from the germline V gene are MNHEY and SMNVEV (reference sequence). This CDR3 reads CASSLGFSYEQYF. In nucleotides, the CDR3 is TGTGCCAGCAGTTTGGGGTTCTCCTACGAGCAGTACTTC.

The rearrangement joins TRBV4-3 to TRBJ2-7; TRBD1 aligns across 7 bases. V lost 1 base and J lost 6; bases outside the gene matches: 6. CDR1 and CDR2 (germline): LGHNA, YSLEER. CDR3 size: 14 residues. The CDR3 bases are TGCGCCAGCAGCCAAGGGACAGGCTTAAGCGAGCAGTACTTC. Encoded protein: CASSQGTGLSEQYF.

This clonotype was found a few times. This sequence joins TRBV13 and TRBJ2-1; 8 bases line up with TRBD1. Unmatched junction bases numbered 10, after V lost 5 bases and J lost 4 bases. CDR3 size: 16 residues. Germline-derived CDR1 and CDR2 are PRHDT and FYEKMQ (reference sequence). The CDR3 loop is CASSLRTGLTYNEQFF. The CDR3 DNA reads TGTGCCAGCAGCCTCAGGACAGGGTTAACATACAATGAGCAGTTCTTC.

This clonotype was detected only once. This sequence may be a read error, since a much larger clone differs from it by one base. The CDR3 carries no conserved terminal phenylalanine or tryptophan, so it likely arises from a read error. The V gene is TRBV4-3, the J gene TRBJ2-3, with D unresolved. With 0 bases removed from V and 0 bases from J, the gap between germline ends came to 13 bases. The CDR3 spans 17 residues. Germline loops: CDR1 LGHNA, CDR2 YSLEER. DNA of the CDR3: TGCGCCAGCAGCCAAGATACGGTTGCCTCTAGCACAGATACGCAGTATCTT. This sequence encodes CASSQDTVASSTDTQYL.

Only one count was recorded for this clonotype. The genes are TRBV7-2 and TRBJ2-1; perhaps TRBD2 as D (5 bases). The germline CDR1 and CDR2 sequences are SGHTA and FQGNSA. The CDR3 is 16 residues long. The V and J ends lost 5 bases and 0 bases respectively, with 14 bases between them. This CDR3 is CASSRTTGSSYNEQFF. The CDR3, as DNA: TGTGCCAGCAGCCGAACGACGGGGAGCTCCTACAATGAGCAGTTCTTC.

In this sample, this clonotype turned up a few times. The chain's CDR3 is CASSLGRAGGRDEQFF. CDR3 nucleotide sequence: TGCGCCAGCAGCTTGGGTAGAGCGGGAGGACGCGATGAGCAGTTCTTC. The rearrangement joins TRBV5-1 to TRBJ2-1; 9 bases map to TRBD2. Germline CDR1 is SGHRS and CDR2 is YFSETQ. CDR3 length: 16 amino acids. Unmatched junction bases numbered 9, after V lost 0 bases and J lost 8 bases. Filled out from reference TRBV5-1 and TRBJ2-1, the complete variable domain reads KAGVTQTPRYLIKTRGQQVTLSCSPISGHRSVSWYQQTPGQGLQFLFEYFSETQRNKGNFPGRFSGRQFSNSRSEMNVSTLELGDSALYLCASSLGRAGGRDEQFFGPGTRLTVL.

In its sample, this clonotype was seen a few times. The CDR3 loop is CASSSIGLLSGEQFF. In DNA, the CDR3 is TGCGCCAGCAGCTCCATAGGCCTCTTATCCGGGGAGCAGTTCTTC. The chain couples TRBV10-2 to TRBJ2-1; D is undetermined. This CDR3 is 15 amino acids long. Trimming took off 6 bases at V and 10 bases at J, with 22 bases between the two ends. Germline values: CDR1 WSHSY, CDR2 SAAADI.

This clonotype has a handful of counts. The chain uses TRBV4-3 and TRBJ1-2; a weak D match, TRBD1 (6 bases). This CDR3 has 16 residues. V was cut by 1 base and J by 7 bases, with 19 bases left in between. The germline CDR1 and CDR2 sequences are LGHNA and YSLEER. CDR3 protein: CASSQVIVRGSVGYTF. CDR3 in DNA: TGCGCCAGCAGCCAAGTAATCGTCAGGGGCTCGGTTGGCTACACCTTC.

This clonotype was seen only a few times. The chain has TRBV13 and TRBJ1-1; D is possibly TRBD1 (5 bases). From germline, CDR1 is PRHDT and CDR2 FYEKMQ (reference sequence). The CDR3 sequence is 12 residues long. Trimming stripped 4 bases from V and 7 bases from J, with 10 bases between. The CDR3 here is CASSYGTNEAFF. The CDR3 nucleotides read TGTGCCAGCAGCTACGGGACCAATGAAGCTTTCTTT.

The chain is built from TRBV4-3 and TRBJ1-6; D ambiguous. Trimming cost V 1 base and J 8 bases, with 12 bases left between them. There are 15 residues in the CDR3. CDR1 is LGHNA and CDR2 is YSLEER in the germline V gene. CDR3 residues: CASSQGVLMDSPLHF. DNA for the CDR3: TGCGCCAGCAGCCAAGGGGTTCTAATGGATTCACCCCTCCACTTT.

This clonotype was picked up a small number of times. The chain has TRBV5-1 and TRBJ2-7; D gene uncertain. The V end was cut by 2 bases, the J end by 4 bases, with 13 bases between. CDR1 and CDR2 (germline): SGHRS, YFSETQ. The CDR3 spans 14 residues. The CDR3 sequence: CASSLPWTKYEQYF. The CDR3 nucleotides read TGCGCCAGCAGCTTACCTTGGACCAAATACGAGCAGTACTTC. The entire variable domain, with the rest obtained from reference TRBV5-1 and TRBJ2-7, is as follows: KAGVTQTPRYLIKTRGQQVTLSCSPISGHRSVSWYQQTPGQGLQFLFEYFSETQRNKGNFPGRFSGRQFSNSRSEMNVSTLELGDSALYLCASSLPWTKYEQYFGPGTRLTVT.

In this sample, this clonotype turned up a few times. This clone may be a read error of a much larger clone one base away. The J gene is TRBJ2-5, the V gene TRBV7-2; D ambiguous. The J call is in doubt because the DNA end fits TRBJ2-7 better. Germline V gene data show CDR1 as SGHTA and CDR2 as FQGNSA. The CDR3 totals 13 residues. CDR3 loop: CASSLGWSYEQYF. The CDR3 DNA sequence: TGTGCCAGCAGCTTAGGGTGGTCCTACGAGCAGTACTTC.